This entry describes one TCR beta chain. Its antigen has not been determined. No much larger clone is present one base from it, and per-base qualities are unavailable. The entry originates in a study of CD8 T cells in ankylosing spondylitis (dated by TCRdb to between 2016 and 2019). The study in broad terms: The study set out to find disease-linked TCR variants by profiling T cell receptor beta repertoires in ankylosing spondylitis patients and healthy donors. In total, the full study cohort was made up of roughly 110 healthy donors and more than 20 ankylosing spondylitis patients. Peripheral blood was sampled, and synovial fluid was also collected from ankylosing spondylitis patients. General conclusions and limits of the study: A TCR beta motif of several highly homologous amino acid variants appeared characteristic of blood from ankylosing spondylitis patients. A CD8+ phenotype was shown by the disease-linked clones, which were found at relatively low frequencies in peripheral blood. The disease-linked clones were reported to be significantly enriched in matched synovial fluid samples from ankylosing spondylitis patients. Some of the motif variants had been reported before in the synovial fluid and blood of reactive arthritis patients, a finding that suggests common disease-initiation mechanisms.

Sequencing was carried out with an Illumina MiSeq. Quantitative 5'-RACE with molecular barcodes was used to prepare TCR beta libraries. The authors processed their data as follows. Disease-linked TCR variants were identified with a new computational method built on a probabilistic model of VDJ rearrangement. TCRdb trimmed public reads at Q25 via fastp, called clones via MiXCR and kept in-frame beta chains. Duplicate CDR3 protein sequences are folded into a single record with the most common DNA and genes. TCRdb assigned the V and J calls; the authors' analysis was not used. In this sample the table shows 26,000 or so distinct CDR3 sequences, over 6.5% of which occur a single time. Of the sample, just under 30% is held by the ten largest clones. CDR1 MDHEN and CDR2 SYDVKM are derived from the germline V gene. Trimming removed 2 bases from V and 7 bases from J, leaving 5 bases between the germline ends. From the cysteine through the phenylalanine, the CDR3 covers 11 amino acids. Only the CDR3 region is kept as DNA, spanning 33 bases read in frame from base 1.

The V and J segments used are TRBV28 and TRBJ1-2; the D gene assignment is ambiguous. The sequence was collected from a male donor with ankylosing spondylitis or in good health (not recorded which). Sequencing used blood. The sequenced DNA is TGTGCCAGCAGTTTAGCTGCTGGCTACACCTTC. Its product reads: CASSLAAGYTF.